This T cell receptor beta chain appears in the sequencing data of a study of T cells in Graves' hyperthyroidism and ophthalmopathy (dated by TCRdb to between 2018 and 2021). Turning to the overall study: Peripheral blood samples were taken at initial diagnosis, before any treatment was given. To identify TCR V-J signatures that set the groups apart, the researchers used a discovery cohort of 95 to 100 patients, made up of approximately 43 with Graves' ophthalmopathy and 57 with stable Graves' hyperthyroidism. Prospective prediction of ophthalmopathy was tested in an independent validation cohort of 18 to 20 hyperthyroidism patients and 17 patients who later progressed to ophthalmopathy. The approximately 100 discovery patients were randomly divided into training and test sets at a 7:3 ratio. In addition, the study compared T-cell repertoires in thyroid tissue and in blood from about six Graves' hyperthyroidism patients. Following sampling, methimazole starting at 30 mg daily was given to hyperthyroidism patients, and high-dose intravenous methylprednisolone was given to ophthalmopathy patients. The paper reports TCR Vbeta CDR3 sequencing of over 120 peripheral blood samples: approximately 41 ophthalmopathy, fewer than 80 hyperthyroidism and roughly 17 progressor patients.

In the ophthalmopathy patients, disease was moderately to severely active, with a Clinical Activity Score of 3 or more, a NOSPECS grade of 4 or more, and a duration of less than 3 months. The study excluded patients with uncontrolled infections, other autoimmune diseases, pregnancy or lactation. Diagnoses were based on clinical symptoms, serum thyroxine and TRAb, thyroid ultrasound and orbital computed tomography. Ficoll-Paque density gradient centrifugation was used to isolate PBMCs from 8.5 to 10 ml of fresh peripheral blood. Total RNA was extracted with Trizol reagent, and quality was checked on an Agilent 2100 Bioanalyzer. Remarks on this clonotype: It has no known antigen specificity. No much larger clone is present one base from it, and per-base qualities are unavailable.

The full study reports these points: A model built on a 13 V-J signature distinguished ophthalmopathy from stable hyperthyroidism, reaching 87.88% sensitivity and 81.08% specificity in cross-validation and 80%/75% in testing. In validation, the model predicted progression to ophthalmopathy with 55% to 71% sensitivity and 72% to 85% specificity, a median of 6.5 months before onset. No statistical method was used to set the sample size in advance, and investigators knew the group allocation. Most expanded thyroid clonotypes (frequency above 0.001) were also detected in blood, a finding suggesting that blood repertoires may reflect thyroid immune responses.

Amplification of TCR beta CDR3 regions was carried out from RNA transcripts. For the first round of RT-PCR on the TCR CDR3, the HTBI primer set was used together with the Qiagen OneStep RT-PCR kit. A second multiplex PCR round built the libraries, followed by size selection and purification. Sequencing of the libraries was done on an Illumina HiSeq2000 using paired-end 100 bp reads. Per the authors' processing: SOAPnuke was used to process the raw data, throwing out any read that contained adapters or uncalled bases, had a mean Phred below 15, or lacked an exact constant-primer or identifier match. High-quality paired reads were merged using COPE v1.2.5, and each unique nucleotide sequence was defined as a clonotype. Clonotypes were aligned to IMGT TRBV, TRBD and TRBJ reference segments using MiTCR v1.1. The analysis included only V-J combinations with a frequency above 0.0001, which together covered around 99% of the repertoires. The TCS score was defined as the ratio of F50 (clonal expansion) to E x V (chaos), calculated using BLOSUM62-based TCRdist between CDR3 peptides within each V-J. Welch's t-statistics and random forest reduced around 520 V-J features to around 14, which were used in a naive Bayes classifier (R e1071). TCRdb took the public reads, trimmed them with fastp at Q25, ran MiXCR for clone calling and kept in-frame beta chains. Rows matching on CDR3 protein sequence are summarized as one entry with the most common DNA and genes. The authors' filters were not applied to this entry. The sample records around 600,000 distinct CDR3 sequences, about 14% of which are singletons. The ten largest make up approximately 12% of the sample.

The cysteine opens and the phenylalanine closes a CDR3 of 14 amino acids. The sequence is cut down to CDR3 DNA, 42 bases in frame from base 1. Trimming removed 6 bases from V and 8 bases from J; the gene matches leave 7 bases unexplained. CDR1 is given as MDHEN and CDR2 as SYDVKM, both from the germline V gene. This TCR came from a woman aged 50 to 65 with Graves' ophthalmopathy. Sequenced material: blood. The receptor chain draws on TRBV28 and TRBJ1-2; TRBD1 matches 12 bases in the middle. The CDR3 region: CASSRGQGARGYTF. The bases are TGTGCCAGCAGCAGGGGACAGGGGGCGCGCGGCTACACCTTC.